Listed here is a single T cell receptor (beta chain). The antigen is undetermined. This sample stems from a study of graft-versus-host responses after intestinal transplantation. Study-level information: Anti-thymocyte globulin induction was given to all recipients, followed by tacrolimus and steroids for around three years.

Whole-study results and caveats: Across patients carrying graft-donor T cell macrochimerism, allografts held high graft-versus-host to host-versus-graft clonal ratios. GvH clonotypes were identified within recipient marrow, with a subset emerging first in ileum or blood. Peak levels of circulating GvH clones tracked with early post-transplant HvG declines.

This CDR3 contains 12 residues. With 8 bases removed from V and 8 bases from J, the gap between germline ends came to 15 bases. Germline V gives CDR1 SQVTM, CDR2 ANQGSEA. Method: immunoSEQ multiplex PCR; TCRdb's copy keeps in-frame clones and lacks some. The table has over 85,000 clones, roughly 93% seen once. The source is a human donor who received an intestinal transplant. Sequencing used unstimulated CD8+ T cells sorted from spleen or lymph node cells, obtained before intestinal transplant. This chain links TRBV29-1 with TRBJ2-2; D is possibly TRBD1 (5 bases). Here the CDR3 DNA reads TGCAGCTCTTTGGGGCAAGTGGGGGAGCTGTTTTTT. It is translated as CSSLGQVGELFF.